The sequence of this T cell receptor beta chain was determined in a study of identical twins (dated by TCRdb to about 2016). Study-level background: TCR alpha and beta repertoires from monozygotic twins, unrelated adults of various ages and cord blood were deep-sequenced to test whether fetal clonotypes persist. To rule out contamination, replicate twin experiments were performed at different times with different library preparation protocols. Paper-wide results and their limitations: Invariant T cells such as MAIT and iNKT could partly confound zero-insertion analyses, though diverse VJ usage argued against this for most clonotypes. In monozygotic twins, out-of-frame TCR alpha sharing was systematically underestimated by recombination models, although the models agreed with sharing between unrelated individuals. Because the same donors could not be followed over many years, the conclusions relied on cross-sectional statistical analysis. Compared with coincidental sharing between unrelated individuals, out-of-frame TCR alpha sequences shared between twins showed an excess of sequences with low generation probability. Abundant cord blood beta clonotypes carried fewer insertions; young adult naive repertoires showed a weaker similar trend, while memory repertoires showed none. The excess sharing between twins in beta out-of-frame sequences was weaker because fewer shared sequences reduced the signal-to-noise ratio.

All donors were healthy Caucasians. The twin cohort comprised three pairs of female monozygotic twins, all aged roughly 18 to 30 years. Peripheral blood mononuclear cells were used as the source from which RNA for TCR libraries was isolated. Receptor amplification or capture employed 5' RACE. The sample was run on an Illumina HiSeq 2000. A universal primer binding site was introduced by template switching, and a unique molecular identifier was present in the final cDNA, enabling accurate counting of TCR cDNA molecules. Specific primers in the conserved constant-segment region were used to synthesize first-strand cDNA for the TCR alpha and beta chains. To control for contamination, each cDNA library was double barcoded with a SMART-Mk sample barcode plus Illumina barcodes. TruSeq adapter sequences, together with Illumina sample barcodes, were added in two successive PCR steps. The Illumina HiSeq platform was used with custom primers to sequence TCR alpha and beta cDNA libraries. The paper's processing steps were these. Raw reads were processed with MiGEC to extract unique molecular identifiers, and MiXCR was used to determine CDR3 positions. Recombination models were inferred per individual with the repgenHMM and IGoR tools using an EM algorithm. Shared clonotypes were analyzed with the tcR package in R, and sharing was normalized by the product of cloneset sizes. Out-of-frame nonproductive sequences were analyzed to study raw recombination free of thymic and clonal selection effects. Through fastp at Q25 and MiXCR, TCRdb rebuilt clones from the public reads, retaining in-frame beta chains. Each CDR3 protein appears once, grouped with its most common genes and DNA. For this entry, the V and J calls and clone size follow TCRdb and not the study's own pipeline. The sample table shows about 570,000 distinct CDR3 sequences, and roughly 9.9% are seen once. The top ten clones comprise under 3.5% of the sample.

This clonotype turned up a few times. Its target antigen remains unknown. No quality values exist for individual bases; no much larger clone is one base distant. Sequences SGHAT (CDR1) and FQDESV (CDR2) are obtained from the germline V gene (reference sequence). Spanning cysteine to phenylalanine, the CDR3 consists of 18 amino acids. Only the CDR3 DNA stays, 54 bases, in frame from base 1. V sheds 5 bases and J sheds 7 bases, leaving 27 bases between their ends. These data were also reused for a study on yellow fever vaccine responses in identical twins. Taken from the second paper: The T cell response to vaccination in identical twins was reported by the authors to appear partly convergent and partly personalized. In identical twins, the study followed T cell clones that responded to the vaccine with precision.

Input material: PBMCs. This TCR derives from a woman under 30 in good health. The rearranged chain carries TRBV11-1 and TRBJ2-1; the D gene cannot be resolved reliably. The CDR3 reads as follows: CASSPPRFGFPQRNEQFF. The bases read TGTGCCAGCAGCCCCCCCCGTTTCGGATTCCCCCAACGAAATGAGCAGTTCTTC.